Following are 3 T cell receptor beta chains from one sample sequenced in a study of blood T cells in healthy people across ages. Primed by a sample-barcoded 5' primer and a J-beta primer mix, a second PCR proceeded for roughly 7 to 11 cycles. TCRdb processed the 5' RACE reads anew with MiXCR; each CDR3 protein has one entry. The sample comprises 600,000 to 650,000 distinct CDR3 sequences, approximately 50% of which are singletons, and roughly 34% rests with the top ten. Sequencing was performed on blood. The receptors shown here come from a man aged 60-69 years in good health.

This clonotype was detected only once. The J gene is TRBJ2-3, the V gene TRBV5-5; 9 bases align to TRBD1. Looked up from germline, CDR1 is SGHKS and CDR2 is YYEKEE (reference sequence). The CDR3 spans 16 residues. Losses at the gene ends were 4 bases for V and 0 bases for J; bases not matched to a gene: 6. The CDR3 protein is CASSVHRGQSTDTQYF. DNA for the CDR3: TGTGCCAGCAGCGTGCACAGGGGGCAAAGCACAGATACGCAGTATTTT. Filled out from reference TRBV5-5 and TRBJ2-3, the complete variable domain reads DAGVTQSPTHLIKTRGQQVTLRCSPISGHKSVSWYQQVLGQGPQFIFQYYEKEERGRGNFPDRFSARQFPNYSSELNVNALLLGDSALYLCASSVHRGQSTDTQYFGPGTRLTVL.

The chain employs TRBV2 and TRBJ2-1, with D perhaps TRBD2 (5 bases). CDR3 length equals 12 residues. The V gene lost 2 bases and the J gene lost 9 bases, with 8 bases spanning the gap. Germline loops: CDR1 SNHLY, CDR2 FYNNEI. In DNA form, the CDR3 reads TGTGCCAGCAGTGAAACGGCGGGTGAGCAGTTCTTC. This codes for CASSETAGEQFF.

V and J are TRBV7-6 and TRBJ2-1; D might be TRBD1 (5 bases). Trimming stripped 5 bases from V and 7 bases from J, with 12 bases between. This CDR3 contains 13 residues. Looked up from germline, CDR1 is SGHVS and CDR2 is FNYEAQ. CDR3 sequence: CASSVSGMNEQFF. DNA of the CDR3: TGTGCCAGCAGCGTGTCAGGGATGAATGAGCAGTTCTTC. Combining the CDR3 with reference TRBV7-6 and TRBJ2-1 gives the whole variable domain GAGVSQSPRYKVTKRGQDVALRCDPISGHVSLYWYRQALGQGPEFLTYFNYEAQQDKSGLPNDRFSAERPEGSISTLTIQRTEQRDSAMYRCASSVSGMNEQFFGPGTRLTVL.